This TCR beta chain was documented in a study of lymphopenia after photon versus proton radiotherapy. This CDR3 region has 13 residues. Germline V gives CDR1 SGHVS, CDR2 FNYEAQ. Trimming removed 5 bases from V and 2 bases from J, with 9 bases in between. In the case of this clone: Its antigen is undetermined.

The table came from immunoSEQ multiplex PCR; TCRdb's copy has only in-frame clones and leaves some out. In the table there are over 55,000 clones, approximately 87% of which are singletons. Overall study findings and caveats: Oligoclonal CD8+ Temra expansion after nadir drove photon patients' diversity drop. Only patients who died were analyzed for survival; proton advantage is unproven. Under photons, naive T cells and diversity fell while effector/memory populations rose.

The sample was peripheral blood, taken from a patient treated with proton-based radiotherapy. The rearrangement links TRBV7-6 to TRBJ1-1; D possibly corresponds to TRBD1 (5 bases). The receptor was isolated from a man at least 80 years old with esophageal cancer. CDR3 nucleotides: TGTGCCAGCAGCGGAGACAGTAACACTGAAGCTTTCTTT. It translates to CASSGDSNTEAFF.